Only a few counts were recorded for the clone carrying this T cell receptor (beta chain). This sample stems from a study of identical twins. CDR3 length: 16 residues. V lost 5 bases and J lost 3; bases outside the gene matches: 9. The germline gives CDR1 SEHNR, CDR2 FQNEAQ (reference sequence). TCRdb recomputed calls from the 5' RACE reads with MiXCR, one row per CDR3 protein. The data show 140,000 to 150,000 distinct CDR3 sequences, roughly 3.3% seen once. Source material: memory T cells sorted from blood. The TCR comes from a man aged 18 to 29 in good health. The chain is built from TRBV7-9 and TRBJ2-1; the match to TRBD2 covers 8 bases. The CDR3 region has the DNA TGTGCCAGCAGCACCTCGGGGACTAGAGACTACAATGAGCAGTTCTTC. Translating gives CASSTSGTRDYNEQFF.